One sample yielded the 24 T cell receptor beta chains listed below, sequenced in a study of T cells in Graves' hyperthyroidism and ophthalmopathy (dated by TCRdb to the late 2010s). Library creation used multiplex PCR. Sequencer: Illumina HiSeq 2000. The TCR beta CDR3 regions were amplified from the RNA transcripts. A first-round RT-PCR of the TCR CDR3 used the HTBI primer set with the Qiagen OneStep RT-PCR kit. TCRdb passed the public sequencing reads through fastp at Q25 and MiXCR, retaining productive beta sequences. Each entry is one CDR3 protein sequence, shown with its most common DNA and genes. The sample has about 590,000 distinct CDR3 sequences on record, around a sixth of them singletons. The ten largest clones capture approximately 7.4% of the sample. Sequencing used blood. These receptors were taken from a woman aged 30 to 39 with Graves' hyperthyroidism.

The chain recombines TRBV4-1 with TRBJ2-1; the match to TRBD1 covers 7 bases. This CDR3 comprises 15 residues. V dropped 4 bases and J dropped 8; count of bases not matched to a gene: 11. Germline CDR1 and CDR2: MGHRA and YSYEKL. DNA for the CDR3: TGCGCCAGCAGCCGGTGGACAGGCCACGGGGATGAGCAGTTCTTC. This sequence encodes CASSRWTGHGDEQFF.

This clonotype was observed many times. The V call is TRBV20-1, the J call TRBJ2-1; a weak D match, TRBD2 (6 bases). Germline V gene sequence: CDR1 DFQATT, CDR2 SNEGSKA (reference sequence). The V end was cut by 1 base, the J end by 5 bases, with 12 bases between. The CDR3 runs 14 residues. CDR3 region: CSARVLAANNEQFF. Written as DNA, the CDR3 is TGCAGTGCTAGAGTTTTAGCGGCTAACAATGAGCAGTTCTTC.

The V gene is TRBV3-1, the J gene TRBJ2-2; 7 nucleotides line up with TRBD2. V shed 1 base, J shed 1 base, and the junction held 9 bases outside the gene matches. The CDR3 sequence is 18 residues long. Germline CDR1 is LGHDT and CDR2 is YNNKEL (reference sequence). For the CDR3, the DNA is TGTGCCAGCAGCCAAGCGAGGGAGGGTTGGGGGAACACCGGGGAGCTGTTTTTT. It codes for CASSQAREGWGNTGELFF.

The rearrangement joins TRBV9 to TRBJ2-7; perhaps TRBD1 as D (5 bases). Germline CDR1 SGDLS, CDR2 YYNGEE. V dropped 3 bases and J dropped 0 bases, with 13 bases sitting between them. The CDR3 is 15 residues long. In nucleotides, the CDR3 is TGTGCCAGCAGCGCAGACCCCGACAGCTCCTACGAGCAGTACTTC. Amino acids: CASSADPDSSYEQYF.

In this sample, this clonotype turned up a few times. V gene TRBV6-1 combines with J gene TRBJ1-5, with unresolved D. The CDR3 contains 15 residues. Trimming pared 5 bases from V and 2 bases from J, leaving 13 bases between. Germline V CDR1 and CDR2: MNHNS, SASEGT. The CDR3 region has the DNA TGTGCCAGCAGTTCGACGGGAGCGGGCAATCAGCCCCAGCATTTT. Its protein product is CASSSTGAGNQPQHF.

This clonotype was counted between two and nine times. V and J are TRBV7-2 and TRBJ1-1; D gene uncertain. The ends were cut back, 1 base at V and 0 bases at J, with 9 bases in the middle. This CDR3 contains 15 residues. Germline V CDR1 and CDR2: SGHTA, FQGNSA. CDR3 nucleotides: TGTGCCAGCAGCTTAGTAGGCAACATGAACACTGAAGCTTTCTTT. Amino acids: CASSLVGNMNTEAFF.

This clonotype was counted at least ten times. The genes are TRBV12-3 or TRBV12-4 and TRBJ2-5; D ambiguous. The CDR3 covers 14 residues. Between the trimmed V and J ends, which lost 3 bases and 7 bases, there was a span of 15 bases. CDR3: CASSFWDDPGTQYF. The CDR3 nucleotides read TGTGCCAGCAGTTTTTGGGATGACCCCGGGACCCAGTACTTC.

In this sample, this clonotype turned up a few times. V is TRBV18 and J is TRBJ2-1, with D hard to call. The length of the CDR3 is 14 residues. V was cut by 5 bases and J by 2 bases, with 10 bases left in between. The germline gives CDR1 KGHSH, CDR2 LQKENI. The CDR3 sequence: CASSSNTAYNEQFF. The DNA for the CDR3 is TGTGCCAGCTCATCGAATACGGCCTACAATGAGCAGTTCTTC.

The gene calls are TRBV18 and TRBJ1-5; TRBD1 is a possible D gene (5 bases). The CDR3 has 15 amino acids. CDR1 is KGHSH and CDR2 is LQKENI in the germline V gene. Trimming stripped 1 base from V and 5 bases from J, with 12 bases between. CDR3 loop: CASSPQEGHDQPQHF. The CDR3 region has the DNA TGTGCCAGCTCACCACAGGAGGGGCATGATCAGCCCCAGCATTTT.

The chain links TRBV6-7 to TRBJ2-1, with 10 bases lining up with TRBD2. TRBV6-7 is identified as an open reading frame with a role that is uncertain. This CDR3 spans 19 amino acids. Losses at the gene ends were 0 bases for V and 5 bases for J; bases not matched to a gene: 13. CDR3 in DNA: TGTGCCAGCAGTTACTCTATAAAGCGGGAGGGCAATGGGAACAATGAGCAGTTCTTC. This codes for CASSYSIKREGNGNNEQFF.

This clonotype was seen at least ten times. The chain is built from TRBV27 and TRBJ1-1, with 7 nucleotides matching TRBD1. Germline V gene lookup returns CDR1 MNHEY and CDR2 SMNVEV (reference sequence). This CDR3 has 16 amino acids. Germline trimming cut 8 bases from V and 5 bases from J; bases unmatched to any gene: 17. The CDR3 is CASRSLPGTVGTEAFF. CDR3 bases: TGTGCCAGCCGTAGCCTCCCCGGGACAGTGGGAACTGAAGCTTTCTTT.

This chain joins TRBV9 and TRBJ2-2; D not certain. Per germline, CDR1 SGDLS and CDR2 YYNGEE. This CDR3 is 15 amino acids long. With 1 base removed from V and 1 base from J, the gap between germline ends came to 8 bases. The DNA for the CDR3 is TGTGCCAGCAGCGTATTCTACTTGAACACCGGGGAGCTGTTTTTT. Encoded protein: CASSVFYLNTGELFF. Full variable domain (outside the CDR3, taken from reference TRBV9 and TRBJ2-2): DSGVTQTPKHLITATGQRVTLRCSPRSGDLSVYWYQQSLDQGLQFLIQYYNGEERAKGNILERFSAQQFPDLHSELNLSSLELGDSALYFCASSVFYLNTGELFFGEGSRLTVL.

The rearrangement links TRBV5-1 to TRBJ2-1; 7 bases map to TRBD1. J gave up 9 bases and V 4 bases, and 16 bases lay outside the gene matches. The CDR3 sequence is 16 residues long. Germline V CDR1 and CDR2: SGHRS, YFSETQ. The CDR3 DNA is TGCGCCAGCAGCATCAATACAGGGGTTAAGGTCAGTGAGCAGTTCTTC. Protein: CASSINTGVKVSEQFF.

This clonotype was observed at least ten times. The V gene is TRBV28, the J gene TRBJ2-5; 10 bases are a match to TRBD2. V trimming: 7 bases; J trimming: 10 bases; junction bases outside the gene matches: 15. Germline V gives CDR1 MDHEN, CDR2 SYDVKM. The CDR3 runs to 15 residues. The CDR3 sequence: CASTTGVAGGRVQYF. The CDR3 coding sequence is TGTGCCAGCACCACCGGAGTAGCGGGAGGTCGGGTCCAGTACTTC.

This clonotype appeared many times. The chain recombines TRBV20-1 with TRBJ2-7; 13 bases are shared with TRBD2. CDR3 length equals 14 residues. J lost 9 bases, V lost 0 bases, and 5 bases had no gene match. Germline V gene data show CDR1 as DFQATT and CDR2 as SNEGSKA (reference sequence). This chain's CDR3 is CSARDGLAGAPQYF. The CDR3 coding sequence is TGCAGTGCTAGAGATGGACTAGCGGGGGCCCCGCAGTACTTC.

On this clonotype itself: Given the absence of the conserved phenylalanine or tryptophan at the CDR3 end, a read error is likely. The chain recombines TRBV19 with TRBJ2-2; TRBD1 matches 8 bases. There are 14 residues in the CDR3. The junction had 1 base not matched to a gene; V was cut back by 2 bases and J by 5 bases. CDR1 and CDR2 (germline): LNHDA, SQIVND (reference sequence). CDR3 in DNA: TGTGCCAGTAGTATACAGGGGGCGACCGGGGAGCTGTTTTCT. Amino acid sequence: CASSIQGATGELFS.

This chain joins TRBV6-1 and TRBJ2-3, with TRBD2 as a possible D gene (5 bases). This CDR3 spans 12 amino acids. The V gene's germline CDR1 is MNHNS and CDR2 SASEGT. V lost 6 bases to trimming and J lost 6 bases, with 10 bases between them. DNA for the CDR3: TGTGCCAGCAGCGTAAGAGGGGATACGCAGTATTTT. Residues: CASSVRGDTQYF.

This clonotype was observed at least ten times. The chain employs TRBV11-2 and TRBJ1-1, with 10 bases identical to TRBD1. The CDR3 is 16 amino acids. Per the germline V gene, CDR1 is SGHAT and CDR2 is FQNNGV. The V segment lost 5 bases and the J segment 4 bases; nucleotides outside the gene matches: 10. This chain's CDR3 is CASSKRTGGRSTEAFF. In DNA form, the CDR3 reads TGTGCCAGCAGCAAAAGGACAGGGGGTAGAAGCACTGAAGCTTTCTTT.

V gene TRBV6-1 combines with J gene TRBJ2-2, with TRBD1 matching over 9 bases. The CDR3 totals 16 residues. V was clipped by 6 bases and J by 0 bases; unmatched bases: 5. Germline CDR1 MNHNS, CDR2 SASEGT. CDR3 residues: CASSRRTGANTGELFF. CDR3 nucleotide sequence: TGTGCCAGCAGCCGGAGGACAGGGGCGAACACCGGGGAGCTGTTTTTT.

The sample holds a few counts of this clonotype. This chain uses TRBV20-1 with TRBJ2-1; 9 nucleotides align to TRBD1. Germline CDR1 reads DFQATT; CDR2 reads SNEGSKA (reference sequence). This CDR3 is 14 amino acids long. Trimming took 5 bases from V and 4 from J; bases not matched to a gene: 6. The CDR3, as DNA: TGCAGTGCTTTCCTAGGGACAGGGTACAATGAGCAGTTCTTC. Its translation: CSAFLGTGYNEQFF.

This clonotype appeared many times. One end of the junction does not line up with germline, which may come from a read error. This chain connects TRBV5-1 to TRBJ2-1, with D hard to call. Germline V CDR1 and CDR2: SGHRS, YFSETQ. The CDR3 extends over 11 amino acids. The DNA for the CDR3 is TGTGCCAGCAGCTTCTCAGATGAGCAGTTCTTC. Protein product: CASSFSDEQFF.

With regard to this clonotype: A junction boundary mismatches the germline segment, possibly from a read error. The chain joins TRBV10-3 to TRBJ1-2; D unclear. The CDR3 extends over 13 amino acids. Germline values: CDR1 ENHRY, CDR2 SYGVKD. The CDR3 DNA follows: TGTGCCGTCAGTGAGTCAAACGATTCCGGCTACACCTTC. It yields the protein CAVSESNDSGYTF.

This clonotype turned up a few times. The J gene is TRBJ1-5, the V gene TRBV13; 7 bases are a match to TRBD1. The CDR3 covers 15 residues. The V gene's germline CDR1 is PRHDT and CDR2 FYEKMQ (reference sequence). V trimming: 2 bases; J trimming: 7 bases; junction bases outside the gene matches: 8. The chain's CDR3 is CASSLLDRVGQPQHF. Here the CDR3 DNA reads TGTGCCAGCAGCTTACTCGACAGGGTGGGCCAGCCCCAGCATTTT.

Many counts were recorded for this clonotype. This sequence joins TRBV11-3 and TRBJ2-3; 12 nucleotides align to TRBD2. From germline, CDR1 is SGHNT and CDR2 YENEEA. J gave up 4 bases and V 4 bases, and 6 bases lay outside the gene matches. The CDR3 is 16 residues long. CDR3 sequence (DNA): TGTGCCAGCAGCTACGGACTAGCGGGAAACCCAGATACGCAGTATTTT. It specifies CASSYGLAGNPDTQYF.